This T cell receptor beta chain is from a study of shared clonotypes between healthy human individuals (dated by TCRdb to 2019 to 2021). Background for the entire study: The cohort comprised two women and a few men aged 18 to 49 years. Per donor, three plates each were used for CD4 naive and CD4 memory, two for CD8 naive, and one for CD8 memory. To increase sequencing depth and limit assay-specific biases, different laboratories used diverse techniques to prepare libraries and sequence TCR repertoires. To estimate repertoire size and how much clonotype sharing occurs between individuals, the study deeply sequenced the blood TCR repertoires of roughly 5 healthy adults. Leukapheresis yielded between about 0.85 and 9.5 billion PBMCs per donor. Results and caveats for the whole study, not just this receptor: Because the study included a small number of donors, the genetic and exposure-history diversity represented was limited. Incomplete sequencing was indicated by rarefaction of sorted-subset datasets, despite the large sequencing depth. Naive subsets generally had larger estimated clonotype richness than memory subsets. Sharing across several donors was observed for around 5% of naive CD4, 3% to 4% of naive CD8, around 2.5% of memory CD4, and roughly 0.4% of memory CD8 clonotypes. Compared with non-shared clonotypes, clonotypes shared by all four sorted-subset donors had higher generation probabilities. Sampling was restricted to blood, and TCR repertoires in tissue are likely to differ from TCR repertoires in blood. Pairwise subsampling led to the expectation that sequencing depth would affect the degree of clonotype sharing among donors.

Using the deep immunoSEQ assay, multiplex PCR amplified TCR CDR3 regions from genomic DNA. Extracted genomic DNA from each cell subset was distributed evenly across all wells of several immunoSEQ 96-well plates, and each plate was treated as a replicate. Each replicate PCR for sorted subsets received around 0.2 ug genomic DNA, equal to 28,000 or so T cell genomes. Purified libraries were measured with a Qubit 3.0 fluorometer, size-checked on a Bioanalyzer 2100, and measured again with the KAPA Library Quantification kit. Each immunoSEQ 96-well plate was sequenced on its own single-read 150-cycle Illumina NextSeq 550 flow cell. In the source study's methods: The immunoSEQ output contained only junctional sequences without quality scores, so filtering could not match that applied to full-length reads. To assign V/J genes and CDR3, sequences were annotated against IMGT germline references using PyIR, a Python wrapper for IgBLAST v1.9. Reads were filtered out if the reads had weak V/J assignments (E-value above 1e-6), no CDR3, stop codons, out-of-frame junctions, or ambiguous translated residues. V3J clonotypes were defined by identical inferred V gene, J gene, and CDR3 amino acid sequence. To compute the percentage overlap between repertoires, the number of shared unique clonotypes was divided by the size of the smaller repertoire. RTK rarefaction, the Chao1 estimator, and Recon v2.1 estimates of unobserved clonotypes were used to assess repertoire richness. OLGA was used to compute generation probabilities for all TCRbeta clonotypes that the gDNA method yielded from a few donors. TCRdb mirrors the immuneACCESS table, restricted to in-frame sequences. Some clones are absent from its copies; in checked studies, under half trace to an unresolved V gene, and the reason for the others is unknown. The DNA gave D and trimming, while V, J and clone size come from that table. Across this sample there are 1 million to 1.3 million clones, with around 82% seen only once. The top ten constitute roughly 0.57% of the sample.

The CDR3 starts with the cysteine, ends with the phenylalanine, and has 15 residues. The only DNA kept is the CDR3, 45 bases in frame from the first base. Sequences KGHSH (CDR1) and LQKENI (CDR2) are obtained from the germline V gene. V is trimmed back by 4 bases and J by 3 bases, and the junction contains 3 bases that no gene match accounts for. Healthy HIV-negative adults with no recently reported acute infections or vaccinations were included as donors. All donors were Caucasian adults living in Nashville, Tennessee, USA. Magnetic negative selection was used to enrich CD4+ T cells, after which naive cells were positively selected on CD45RA and the negative fraction became the memory subset. Blood was obtained by leukapheresis, after which PBMCs were separated by Ficoll-Histopaque density gradient centrifugation and cryopreserved in liquid nitrogen vapor phase. Analytical flow cytometry was used to check the purity and quantity of each magnetically sorted T cell population. Each sorted fraction had its genomic DNA isolated and then quantified by UV absorbance on a Nanodrop 2000c.

Comments on this clone: The target of this receptor is not known. The sample holds no much larger clone one base away, and base qualities are not on file.

This sequence originates from a young man in good health. Some clones in this sample may be carry-over from other donors' samples. Sequenced material: memory CD4+ T cells from PBMCs. In the paper's terms, the cell subset or site label means: CD45RA-negative fraction. The sequence links TRBV18 to TRBJ2-2, and TRBD1 matches 9 of the central bases. In nucleotide form, the sequence is TGTGCCAGCTCACTTACAGGGGGCTACACCGGGGAGCTGTTTTTT. Its protein is CASSLTGGYTGELFF.